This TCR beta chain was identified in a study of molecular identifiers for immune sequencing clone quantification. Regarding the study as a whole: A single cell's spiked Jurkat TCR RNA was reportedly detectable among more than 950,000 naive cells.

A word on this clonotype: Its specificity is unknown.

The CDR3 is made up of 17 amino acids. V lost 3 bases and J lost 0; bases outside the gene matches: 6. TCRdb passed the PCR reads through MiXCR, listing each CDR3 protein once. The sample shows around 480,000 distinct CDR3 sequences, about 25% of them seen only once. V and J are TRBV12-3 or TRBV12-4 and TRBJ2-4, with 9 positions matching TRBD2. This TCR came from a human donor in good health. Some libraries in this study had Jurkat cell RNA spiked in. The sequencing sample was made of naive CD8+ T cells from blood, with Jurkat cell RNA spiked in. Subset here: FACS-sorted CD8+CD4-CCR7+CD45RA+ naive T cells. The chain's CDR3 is CASSFNSGGVAKNIQYF. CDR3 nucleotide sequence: TGTGCCAGCAGTTTCAATAGCGGGGGAGTAGCCAAAAACATTCAGTACTTC.